The 27 T cell receptor beta chains given below trace back to one sample, sequenced in a study of T cells in women clearing cervical HPV infection. The data were produced by immunoSEQ multiplex PCR, yet TCRdb's version contains in-frame clones alone and is incomplete. With about 20,000 clones in the sample, the ten largest clones hold approximately 5.6%. Sequencing was carried out using blood buffy coat. The receptors shown here come from a woman between 18 and 70 years old with a cervical HPV16 infection that either progressed to CIN3+ or cleared (not recorded which).

This clone is deemed medium-sized (0.01 to 0.1%) by its frequency. The read finishes 3 residues shy of the CDR3 end, and the germline J gene is used to complete it. The chain joins TRBV2 to TRBJ2-4; TRBD1 aligns across 8 bases. V shed 7 bases, J shed 6 bases, and the junction held 5 bases outside the gene matches. The CDR3 runs to 13 residues. The germline CDR1 and CDR2 sequences are SNHLY and FYNNEI. The DNA read from the CDR3 is TGTGCCAGCACAAGGACAGGGAGAAACATT. Translation gives CASTRTGRNI. The full-length CDR3 reads as CASTRTGRNIQYF.

Of note for this clone: The read ends 3 residues shy of where the CDR3 ends; the end is completed using the germline J gene. This rearrangement joins TRBV18 to TRBJ2-3, with TRBD1 matching over 8 bases. Trimming at V came to 5 bases and at J to 4 bases, leaving 5 bases not matched to a gene. Looked up from germline, CDR1 is KGHSH and CDR2 is LQKENI. The length of the CDR3 is 14 residues. The sequenced CDR3 bases are TGTGCCAGCTCATTCCAGGGGGCCCCAGATACG. Its translation is CASSFQGAPDT. The complete CDR3 sequence is CASSFQGAPDTQYF.

Comments on this clone: Sequence at one end of the junction differs from germline and may be a read error. Read data end 3 residues before the CDR3 end; the end is taken from the germline J gene. This chain connects TRBV4-2 to TRBJ1-5; D unclear. Germline lookup yields CDR1 LGHNA and CDR2 YNFKEQ. The CDR3 sequence is 16 residues long. The sequenced CDR3 bases are TGCGCCAGCAGCCAAGATGTGGCAGATAGCAATCAGCCC. It codes for CASSQDVADSNQP. The CDR3 as a whole reads CASSQDVADSNQPQHF.

The covered CDR3 bases are TGCAGTGCTAGAGATAACGCAGGGGGGAACTATGGC. It codes for CSARDNAGGNYG. The entire CDR3 is CSARDNAGGNYGYTF. The chain carries TRBV20-1 and TRBJ1-2; 7 nucleotides agree with TRBD1. The observed sequence ends 3 residues before the CDR3 terminus, with the missing tail filled in from the germline J gene. The V gene end was trimmed by 0 bases and the J gene end by 2 bases; junction bases not matched to a gene: 6. The CDR3 covers 15 residues. The germline V gene has CDR1 DFQATT and CDR2 SNEGSKA (reference sequence).

Note on this clone: The CDR3 extends 3 residues past the end of the read, so its final part is completed from the germline J gene. The rearrangement links TRBV10-3 to TRBJ2-3; 9 nucleotides agree with TRBD2. V shed 6 bases and J 0 bases; nucleotides not matched to a gene: 13. The CDR3 totals 18 residues. Germline CDR1 ENHRY, CDR2 SYGVKD. CDR3 DNA (partial): TGTGCCATCAGCCGAATAGCGGGGGCACACTCTAGCACAGATACG. It yields the protein CAISRIAGAHSSTDT. The whole CDR3 is CAISRIAGAHSSTDTQYF.

About this clone itself: The read falls 3 residues short of the CDR3 end, and the missing part is taken from the germline J gene. This chain joins TRBV18 and TRBJ2-3, with D possibly matching TRBD1 (6 bases). Germline-derived CDR1 and CDR2 are KGHSH and LQKENI. Trimming took off 1 base at V and 5 bases at J, with 19 bases between the two ends. This CDR3 has 17 residues. CDR3 sequence reads: CASSPRLVQGIIDTQYF. CDR3 DNA, as far as it was read: TGTGCCAGCTCACCACGGCTGGTACAGGGAATAATAGATACG.

Details on this clone: With the read ending 3 residues before the CDR3 end, the germline J gene is used to fill in that end. The chain joins TRBV19 to TRBJ2-3; D ambiguous. The CDR3 has 14 residues. V dropped 5 bases and J dropped 5 bases, with 14 bases sitting between them. Germline lookup yields CDR1 LNHDA and CDR2 SQIVND (reference sequence). CDR3 in amino acids: CASSPNRPGDTQYF. CDR3 bases read: TGTGCCAGTAGTCCGAACCGGCCGGGAGATACG.

As for this clone: Read coverage stops 3 residues before the CDR3 terminus; the germline J gene supplies the remainder. This sequence joins TRBV10-3 and TRBJ2-2, with TRBD1 matching 10 bases. The ends lost 3 bases at V and 5 bases at J; junction bases unmatched: 24. The CDR3 spans 22 residues. The germline V gene has CDR1 ENHRY and CDR2 SYGVKD. The CDR3 DNA, read in part, is TGTGCCATCAGTGAAATCCTTAAACTCTTCACGGGACAGGGGTTGGAGACCGGGGAG. Its translation: CAISEILKLFTGQGLETGE. The entire CDR3 is CAISEILKLFTGQGLETGELFF.

Worth noting for this clone: The read falls 3 residues short of the CDR3 end, and the missing part is taken from the germline J gene. This chain joins TRBV20-1 and TRBJ2-1; D might be TRBD1 (5 bases). Deletions cut 5 bases from V and 4 bases from J, with 27 bases between. CDR1 DFQATT and CDR2 SNEGSKA come from the germline V gene (reference sequence). The CDR3 extends over 18 amino acids. Partial CDR3 DNA: TGCAGTGCTCCTCCCCCAGGACCCATGGGGCAACTGTACAATGAG. This codes for CSAPPPGPMGQLYNE. In full, the CDR3 is CSAPPPGPMGQLYNEQFF.

Points on this clone: Read coverage stops 3 residues before the CDR3 terminus; the germline J gene supplies the remainder. This rearrangement joins TRBV6-4 to TRBJ2-1; no clear D gene. V was trimmed by 6 bases and J by 9 bases, leaving 21 bases between them. The length of the CDR3 is 15 residues. Germline values: CDR1 MRHNA, CDR2 SNTAGT. The sequenced CDR3 bases are TGTGCCAGCAGCTATAAGAGCGAGGCCGGATTTGAG. Translated, it gives CASSYKSEAGFE. The complete CDR3 reads CASSYKSEAGFEQFF.

Details on this clone: Read data end 3 residues before the CDR3 end; the end is taken from the germline J gene. This chain joins TRBV10-3 and TRBJ2-4, with D hard to call. Germline V gene sequence: CDR1 ENHRY, CDR2 SYGVKD. The CDR3 has 14 amino acids. The covered CDR3 bases are TGTGCCATCAGTGATTACGGCACTAACTATGGT. Protein product: CAISDYGTNYG. The full CDR3 sequence reads CAISDYGTNYGQYF.

Of note for this clone: The CDR3 is cut off 3 residues early in the read; its end comes from the germline J gene. The chain has TRBV20-1 and TRBJ2-3; 10 bases map to TRBD2. J gave up 4 bases and V 0 bases, and 19 bases lay outside the gene matches. Germline V gene sequence: CDR1 DFQATT, CDR2 SNEGSKA (reference sequence). The CDR3 extends over 20 amino acids. The DNA read from the CDR3 is TGCAGTGCTAGAGAACCCAGCGGGGGGGCCACTTTACGATTTGCAGATACG. Its translation: CSAREPSGGATLRFADT. The full CDR3 reads CSAREPSGGATLRFADTQYF.

On this clone: At one end the junction does not follow the germline gene, possibly because of a read error. Read sequence stops 3 residues before the CDR3 end, and the germline J gene provides the missing end. Other DNA sequences of this sample code for an identical CDR3. The chain has TRBV19 and TRBJ1-3; 7 bases fit TRBD1. Germline V gene sequence: CDR1 LNHDA, CDR2 SQIVND (reference sequence). The CDR3 contains 14 residues. CDR3 sequence: CASSLTGFGNTIYF. The CDR3 bases that were read are TGTGCCAGTAGCCTGACAGGGTTTGGAAACACT.

Note on this clone: The read is 3 residues too short to cover the CDR3 end, so that end is filled in from the germline J gene. The gene calls are TRBV10-3 and TRBJ2-7, with D maybe TRBD1 (5 bases). Germline assignment: CDR1 ENHRY and CDR2 SYGVKD. This CDR3 contains 12 residues. V was cut by 6 bases and J by 0 bases, with 6 bases left in between. The part of the CDR3 DNA that was read is TGTGCCATCAGCGACAGCTCCTACGAG. Amino acids: CAISDSSYE. The entire CDR3 protein reads CAISDSSYEQYF.

About this clone itself: Read data end 3 residues before the CDR3 end; the end is taken from the germline J gene. The chain has TRBV6-2 or TRBV6-3 and TRBJ2-2; D is unresolved. The V gene's germline CDR1 is MNHEY and CDR2 SVGEGT. Trimming took 5 bases from V and 6 from J, leaving 16 bases between them. CDR3 length: 15 amino acids. CDR3 DNA (partial): TGTGCCAGCAGTACGGAGCAAGGGTACGCCGGGGAG. This encodes CASSTEQGYAGE. The whole CDR3 protein reads CASSTEQGYAGELFF.

Concerning this clone itself: The DNA ends 3 residues before the CDR3 does, and the rest of the CDR3 is filled in from the germline J gene. V is TRBV6-2 or TRBV6-3 and J is TRBJ1-5; weak D call: TRBD1 (5 bases). Germline CDR1 reads MNHEY; CDR2 reads SVGEGT. The CDR3 length is 15 residues. V lost 4 bases to trimming and J lost 4 bases, with 14 bases between them. The part of the CDR3 DNA that was read is TGTGCCAGCAGTTGCACGACAGAGGCGAATCAGCCC. Protein sequence: CASSCTTEANQP. The full CDR3 is CASSCTTEANQPQHF.

Concerning this clone itself: From the germline J gene comes the end of the CDR3, since the read stops 3 residues before it. V and J are TRBV5-1 and TRBJ2-1, with D maybe TRBD1 (6 bases). Trimming cost V 2 bases and J 3 bases, with 9 bases left between them. The CDR3 is 14 residues long. Germline values: CDR1 SGHRS, CDR2 YFSETQ. CDR3 amino acids: CASSFRTVYNEQFF. Partial CDR3 DNA: TGCGCCAGCAGCTTTAGGACAGTCTACAATGAG. Using reference TRBV5-1 and TRBJ2-1 for the parts outside the CDR3, the full variable domain is KAGVTQTPRYLIKTRGQQVTLSCSPISGHRSVSWYQQTPGQGLQFLFEYFSETQRNKGNFPGRFSGRQFSNSRSEMNVSTLELGDSALYLCASSFRTVYNEQFFGPGTRLTVL.

On this clone itself: The CDR3 is cut off 3 residues early in the read; its end comes from the germline J gene. The V gene is TRBV4-2, the J gene TRBJ1-2; possible D gene TRBD1, 6 bases. The CDR3 has 15 amino acids. Germline assignment: CDR1 LGHNA and CDR2 YNFKEQ. The CDR3 bases that were read are TGTGCCAGCAGCCAGAGGGACATCGGCGCAGATACC. Translating gives CASSQRDIGADT. The CDR3 in its entirety is CASSQRDIGADTYTF.

By frequency, this clone registers medium-sized. From the germline J gene comes the end of the CDR3, since the read stops 3 residues before it. The chain couples TRBV18 to TRBJ2-7; D not certain. V gave up 3 bases and J gave up 5 bases, with 11 bases separating them. This CDR3 contains 13 residues. Germline CDR1 is KGHSH and CDR2 is LQKENI. Partial CDR3 DNA: TGTGCCAGCTCACCCCTCCCAGGAGACGAG. Translated: CASSPLPGDE. The complete CDR3 protein is CASSPLPGDEQYF.

As concerns this clone: The CDR3 end falls 3 residues outside the read, so it is completed with the germline J gene. V usage is TRBV20-1 and J usage is TRBJ2-5; 7 bases are a match to TRBD1. Trimming at V came to 5 bases and at J to 1 base, leaving 4 bases not matched to a gene. Germline V CDR1 and CDR2: DFQATT, SNEGSKA (reference sequence). CDR3 length: 13 amino acids. The sequenced CDR3 bases are TGCAGTGCTTCTGGGACAGCCCAAGAGACC. Amino acid sequence: CSASGTAQET. The complete CDR3 reads CSASGTAQETQYF.

Concerning this clone itself: The read terminates 3 residues before the CDR3 end, so the remaining end is supplied by the germline J gene. V gene TRBV7-9 combines with J gene TRBJ2-5, with a possible D match to TRBD2 (6 bases). V was trimmed by 5 bases and J by 5 bases, leaving 18 bases between them. The CDR3 totals 15 residues. CDR1 and CDR2 (germline): SEHNR, FQNEAQ (reference sequence). The CDR3 bases that were read are TGTGCCAGCAGCGGGACTGGAAGGGTAGAGGAGACC. Translated: CASSGTGRVEET. The full CDR3 protein is CASSGTGRVEETQYF.

About this clone itself: The CDR3 extends 3 residues past the end of the read, so its final part is completed from the germline J gene. This chain links TRBV7-2 with TRBJ2-1; 8 positions agree with TRBD1. Trimming took 5 bases from V and 4 from J; bases not matched to a gene: 7. The length of the CDR3 is 15 residues. Germline values: CDR1 SGHTA, CDR2 FQGNSA. The CDR3: CASSARGQGYNEQFF. CDR3 bases read: TGTGCCAGCAGCGCCAGGGGGCAGGGATACAATGAG.

A remark on this clone: The read terminates 3 residues before the CDR3 end, so the remaining end is supplied by the germline J gene. The chain is built from TRBV3-1 (or the pseudogene TRBV3-2) and TRBJ2-5; a weak D match, TRBD2 (6 bases). Trimming removed 1 base at V and 5 bases at J, with 14 bases between. The CDR3 has 15 amino acids. Per the germline V gene, CDR1 is LGHDT and CDR2 is YNNKEL (reference sequence). The CDR3 loop reads CASSQGLARGETQYF. Incomplete CDR3 DNA: TGTGCCAGCAGCCAAGGGCTAGCGAGGGGTGAGACC.

This clone is identified as medium-sized from frequency. The read terminates 3 residues before the CDR3 end, so the remaining end is supplied by the germline J gene. The chain carries TRBV7-9 and TRBJ2-1, with D possibly matching TRBD1 (5 bases). V was clipped by 2 bases and J by 4 bases, with 12 bases between them. The CDR3 spans 15 residues. Germline V lookup: CDR1 SEHNR, CDR2 FQNEAQ (reference sequence). The DNA read from the CDR3 is TGTGCCAGCAGCTTATTAGAAGGACAATACAATGAG. Its protein is CASSLLEGQYNE. From start to end, the CDR3 is CASSLLEGQYNEQFF.

About this clone: The CDR3 is cut off 3 residues early in the read; its end comes from the germline J gene. V and J are TRBV9 and TRBJ2-7, with 11 bases matching TRBD2. Germline lookup yields CDR1 SGDLS and CDR2 YYNGEE. The CDR3 sequence is 15 residues long. The trim removed 2 bases at V and 0 bases at J, leaving 1 base unmatched. Partial CDR3 DNA: TGTGCCAGCAGCGTGGGACTAGCGGCCTCCTACGAG. Translated: CASSVGLAASYE. The complete CDR3 reads CASSVGLAASYEQYF.

About this clone itself: Read coverage stops 3 residues before the CDR3 terminus; the germline J gene supplies the remainder. This sequence joins TRBV5-1 and TRBJ1-4, with D uncertain. The CDR3 length is 18 residues. Germline CDR1 reads SGHRS; CDR2 reads YFSETQ. The covered CDR3 bases are TGCGCCAGCAGCTTGGCCGTGGTCACCCGGCGGGATAATTCACCA. Translated, it gives CASSLAVVTRRDNSP. The CDR3 as a whole reads CASSLAVVTRRDNSPLFF.

According to its frequency, this clone is medium-sized (0.01 to 0.1%). The CDR3 end is not reached by the read, which stops 3 residues before it; the germline J gene fills it in. The chain couples TRBV18 to TRBJ2-3; TRBD1 matches 8 bases. The CDR3 covers 15 residues. The germline V gene encodes CDR1 KGHSH and CDR2 LQKENI. The junction had 10 bases not matched to a gene; V was cut back by 8 bases and J by 3 bases. CDR3 sequence reads: CASAIQGGWTDTQYF. The CDR3 DNA, read in part, is TGTGCCAGCGCCATACAGGGGGGTTGGACAGATACG.